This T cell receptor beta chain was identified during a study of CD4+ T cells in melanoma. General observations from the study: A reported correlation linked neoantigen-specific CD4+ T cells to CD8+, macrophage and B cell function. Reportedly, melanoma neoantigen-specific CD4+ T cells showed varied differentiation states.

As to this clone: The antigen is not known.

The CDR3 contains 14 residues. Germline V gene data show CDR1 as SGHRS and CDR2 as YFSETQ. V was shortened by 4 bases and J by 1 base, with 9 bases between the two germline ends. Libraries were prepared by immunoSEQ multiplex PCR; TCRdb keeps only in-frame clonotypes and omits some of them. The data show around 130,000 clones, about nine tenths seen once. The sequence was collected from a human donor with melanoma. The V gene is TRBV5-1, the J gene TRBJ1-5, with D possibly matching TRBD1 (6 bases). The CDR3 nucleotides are TGCGCCAGCAGCAGTGGACAGAGCAATCAGCCCCAGCATTTT. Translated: CASSSGQSNQPQHF.